This paragraph covers one T cell receptor (beta chain) sequence. The sample is drawn from a study of shared clonotypes between healthy human individuals. Trimming removed 8 bases from V and 2 bases from J, with 4 bases in between. In germline, CDR1 is SNHLY, CDR2 FYNNEI. The CDR3 contains 10 residues. Using immunoSEQ multiplex PCR, the repertoire was profiled, and TCRdb retains in-frame clones only, with some absent. The sample lists a few million clones, more than 80% seen once, with 0.39% in the top ten. The sequence came from a man aged 18 to 30 in good health. Some clones in this sample may be carry-over from other donors' samples. The J gene is TRBJ2-7, the V gene TRBV2, with unresolved D. The sequencing input was naive CD4+ T cells from PBMCs. Subset given: CD45RA+ positively selected. CDR3 protein: CASGTYEQYF. The DNA for the CDR3 is TGTGCCAGCGGAACCTACGAGCAGTACTTC.